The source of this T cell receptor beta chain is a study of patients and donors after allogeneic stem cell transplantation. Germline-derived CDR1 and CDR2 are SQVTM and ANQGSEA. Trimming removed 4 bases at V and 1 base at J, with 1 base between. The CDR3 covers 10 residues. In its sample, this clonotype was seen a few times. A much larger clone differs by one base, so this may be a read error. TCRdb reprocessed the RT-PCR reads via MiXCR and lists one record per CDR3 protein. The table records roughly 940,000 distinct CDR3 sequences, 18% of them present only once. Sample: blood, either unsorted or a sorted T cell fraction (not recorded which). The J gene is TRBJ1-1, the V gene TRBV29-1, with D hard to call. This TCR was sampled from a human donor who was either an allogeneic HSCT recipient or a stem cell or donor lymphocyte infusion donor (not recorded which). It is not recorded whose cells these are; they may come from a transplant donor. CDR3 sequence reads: CSVANTEAFF. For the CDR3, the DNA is TGCAGCGTTGCGAACACTGAAGCTTTCTTT.